This paragraph reports one TCR beta chain. Its antigen has not been determined. Given the absence of the conserved phenylalanine or tryptophan at the CDR3 end, a read error is likely. This sample stems from a study of tumor and adjacent non-tumor tissue in lung cancer (dated by TCRdb to between 2017 and 2018). Describing the broader study: Patients with adenocarcinoma (about twelve), squamous cell carcinoma (2) and small cell lung cancer (1) were included in the cohort. The 15 enrolled patients, of whom 10 were men and 5 were women, were aged 31 to 76 years and were diagnosed with TNM stage I to III disease. A total of 95 million to 150 million productive TCRbeta reads were generated by sequencing, corresponding to an average of about 4.17 million reads per sample. Bulk TCRbeta repertoires were compared between lung tumor tissue and matched distant non-tumor lung tissue obtained from under 18 lung cancer patients. Some 30 paired specimens, one tumor and one normal lung sample per patient, were profiled by TCRbeta CDR3 sequencing.

RNA was isolated from bulk, unsorted tissue, and RNA quality was assessed with a NanoDrop ND-1000 and an Agilent 2100. The donors were newly diagnosed lung cancer patients admitted for thoracic surgery in China from August to November 2014 who had not received prior chemotherapy. The study excluded patients who had received radiotherapy or chemotherapy before or who had another cancer at the same time. Pieces of surgical tissue measuring roughly 1-2.1 cm3 were kept in RNAlater solution and held at -80 degrees C until needed. CDR1 and CDR2 (ENHRY, SYGVKD) derive from the germline V gene. The CDR3 length is 13 residues, termini included. The CDR3 DNA has 39 bases and is translated from base 1. The study at large found these results: TCR diversity was significantly higher in younger patients, and higher tumor TCR diversity was associated with shorter overall and disease-free survival. With only roughly 14 patients in the cohort, the authors noted that larger samples and more detailed clinical data are needed. Neither the sequencing platform nor unique molecular identifiers are mentioned in the methods. Peripheral blood was not sequenced, so blood TCRbeta repertoires in these lung cancer patients were not examined. TCR diversity (inverse Simpson) was significantly higher in tumor than in normal lung tissue (around 450 vs 160, P = 0.0075, Mann-Whitney U test). In normal lung, the top 100 clones accounted for a significantly larger cumulative share of the repertoire than in tumor tissue.

Library construction relied on multiplex PCR. TCRdb shows the sequencer as Illumina HiSeq 2500. TCRbeta libraries were constructed through three rounds of nested PCR with primers (Table S4) according to protocols adapted from ARM-PCR. Before sequencing, PCR products in the 200-500 bp range were cut out of the gel and cleaned up using the QIAquick gel extraction kit. As for the original processing: Trimmomatic was used to clean the reads, FLASH was used to merge the reads into complete CDR3 sequences, and MiTCR was used to assign the reads to V(D)J germline segments. VDJtools was used to compute clonal diversity as the inverse Simpson's index. A read counted as productive if the sequence was in-frame and lacked a premature stop codon. Through fastp at Q25 and MiXCR, TCRdb rebuilt clones from the public reads, retaining in-frame beta chains. Rows matching on CDR3 protein sequence are summarized as one entry with the most common DNA and genes. These V and J calls are TCRdb output, not the study's own analysis. Within this sample are about 110,000 distinct CDR3 sequences, with nearly 85% of them counted one time only. In total, the top ten clones hold 20% to 25% of the sample.

The rearranged segments are TRBV10-3 and TRBJ2-1; TRBD2 is a possible D gene, resting on 5 matching bases. Sample: lung tumor tissue. This TCR was recovered from a man aged 70 or older with non-small cell lung cancer. This receptor has the CDR3 CAIRSSRINKQFL. The DNA sequence reads TGTGCCATCAGGTCTAGCCGGATCAATAAGCAGTTCTTG.